This TCR beta chain stems from a study of blood T cell repertoires in COVID-19. The wider study: Samples representing acute and convalescent COVID-19 were sourced from the United States, Italy and Spain. From T cells, B-cell-depleted T cells, or PBMCs came the material, which was cDNA or gDNA.

The germline V and J ends were trimmed by 0 bases and 0 bases, with 7 bases remaining between them. This CDR3 spans 14 amino acids. Germline CDR1 and CDR2: SGDLS and YYNGEE. Per the authors' pipeline: Reference gene primers were amplified, and this amplification served to estimate nucleated cell counts. TCRdb's table, derived via immunoSEQ multiplex PCR, lists solely in-frame clones and lacks some. V, J and clone size reflect that table, while D and trimming were determined from the DNA. This table holds around 86,000 clones, around 86% found once. As to this clone: Other DNA sequences in the sample encode the same CDR3.

Source material: peripheral blood. The clonotype comes from a woman of 80 years or more with acute or convalescent COVID-19. The V call is TRBV9, the J call TRBJ2-7; no clear D. The CDR3 spells CASSVASGSYEQYF. The CDR3 DNA reads TGTGCCAGCAGCGTAGCGTCGGGCTCCTACGAGCAGTACTTC. The entire variable domain, with the rest obtained from reference TRBV9 and TRBJ2-7, is as follows: DSGVTQTPKHLITATGQRVTLRCSPRSGDLSVYWYQQSLDQGLQFLIQYYNGEERAKGNILERFSAQQFPDLHSELNLSSLELGDSALYFCASSVASGSYEQYFGPGTRLTVT.